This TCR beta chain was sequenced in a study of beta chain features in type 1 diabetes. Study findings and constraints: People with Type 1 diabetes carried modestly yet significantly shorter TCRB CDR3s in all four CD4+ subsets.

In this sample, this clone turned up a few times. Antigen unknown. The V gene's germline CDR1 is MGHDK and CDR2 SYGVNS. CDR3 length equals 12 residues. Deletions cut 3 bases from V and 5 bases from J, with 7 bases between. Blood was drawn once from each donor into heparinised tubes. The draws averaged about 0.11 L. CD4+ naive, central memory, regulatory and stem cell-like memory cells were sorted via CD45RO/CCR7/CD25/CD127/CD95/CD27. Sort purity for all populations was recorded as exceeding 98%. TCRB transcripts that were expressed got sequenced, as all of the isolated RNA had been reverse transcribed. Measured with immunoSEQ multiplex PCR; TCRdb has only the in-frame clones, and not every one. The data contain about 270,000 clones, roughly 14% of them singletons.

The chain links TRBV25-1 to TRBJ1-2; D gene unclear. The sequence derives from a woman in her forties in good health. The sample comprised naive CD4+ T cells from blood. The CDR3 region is CASSDYMYGYTF. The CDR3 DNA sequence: TGTGCCAGCAGTGATTACATGTATGGCTACACCTTC.